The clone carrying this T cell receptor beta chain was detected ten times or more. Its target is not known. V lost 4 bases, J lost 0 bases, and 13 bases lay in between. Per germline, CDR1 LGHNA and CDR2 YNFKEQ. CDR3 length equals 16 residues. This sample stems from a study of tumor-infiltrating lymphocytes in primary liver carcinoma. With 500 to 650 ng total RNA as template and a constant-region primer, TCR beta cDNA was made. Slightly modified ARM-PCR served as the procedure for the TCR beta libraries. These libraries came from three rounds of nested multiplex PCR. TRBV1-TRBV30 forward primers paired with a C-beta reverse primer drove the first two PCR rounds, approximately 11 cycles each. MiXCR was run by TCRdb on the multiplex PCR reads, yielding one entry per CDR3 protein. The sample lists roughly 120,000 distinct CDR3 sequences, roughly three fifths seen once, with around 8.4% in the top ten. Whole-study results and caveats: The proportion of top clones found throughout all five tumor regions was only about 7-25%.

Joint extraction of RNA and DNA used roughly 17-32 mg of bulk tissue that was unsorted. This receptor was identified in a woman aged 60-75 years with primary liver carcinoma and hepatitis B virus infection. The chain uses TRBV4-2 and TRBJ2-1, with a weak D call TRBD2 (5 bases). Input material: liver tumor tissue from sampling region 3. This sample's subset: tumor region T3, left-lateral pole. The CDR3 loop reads CASSLSVGSSYNEQFF. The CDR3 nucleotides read TGTGCCAGCAGCCTTAGCGTTGGGAGCTCCTACAATGAGCAGTTCTTC.